The rows below give T cell receptor beta chains drawn from one sample of a study of a mutant IDH1 vaccine in newly diagnosed glioma. These TCRs are of unknown antigen specificity. TCRdb's table, derived via immunoSEQ multiplex PCR, lists solely in-frame clones and lacks some. The sample consists of 40,000 to 50,000 clones, 75% to 90% of them appearing once. Source: PBMCs, taken from a glioma patient whose treatment included an IDH1 peptide vaccine. Every receptor here comes from a man between 35 and 55 years old with glioma. The CDR3 runs from the conserved cysteine through the conserved F or W. D genes are given only for firm matches. Some rows have no size entry. The others give once, few or many, or a class for an expanded clone.

. | TRBJ1-5 | TRBV30 | . | TGTGCCTGGGGGGACACTAGCAATCAGCCCCAGCATTTT | CAWGDTSNQPQHF
. | TRBJ2-5 | TRBV2 | TRBD2 | TGTGCCACAGGACTAGCGGGAGGGCGGGGAGAGACCCAGTACTTC | CATGLAGGRGETQYF
. | TRBJ1-1 | TRBV4-1 | . | TGCGCCAGCAGCTTCCGAGGTAACCAGAACACTGAAGCTTTCTTT | CASSFRGNQNTEAFF
. | TRBJ2-3 | TRBV4-1 | TRBD1 | TGCGCCAGCAGCCGCAGAACGGACAGGACTGGCACAGATACGCAGTATTTT | CASSRRTDRTGTDTQYF
. | TRBJ2-7 | TRBV5-6 | . | TGTGCCAGCAGCTTGGACGGGCCCTACGAGCAGTACTTC | CASSLDGPYEQYF
. | TRBJ2-3 | TRBV5-8 | . | TGTGCCAGCAGCCCGACAGGCTCTAGCACAGATACGCAGTATTTT | CASSPTGSSTDTQYF
. | TRBJ1-4 | TRBV30 | . | TGTGCCTGGGGTAGGGGGGGCGCCCGCGAAAAACTGTTTTTT | CAWGRGGAREKLFF
. | TRBJ1-5 | TRBV30 | . | TGTGCCTGGAGTAGTTCCCCCGGTCAGCCCCAGCATTTT | CAWSSSPGQPQHF
. | TRBJ1-1 | TRBV5-6 | . | TGTGCCAGCAGTAGGGACTTGAACACTGAAGCTTTCTTT | CASSRDLNTEAFF
few | TRBJ2-7 | TRBV7-9 | TRBD2 | TGTGCCAGCAGCGCCCCGGGACTAGCTCAGGGCGAGCAGTACTTC | CASSAPGLAQGEQYF